The 27 T cell receptor beta chains below all came from one sample that was sequenced in a study of blood T cell repertoires in COVID-19. The repertoire was sequenced with immunoSEQ multiplex PCR; TCRdb's copy has only in-frame clones and lacks some. The table has around 160,000 clones, about 80% seen once. The sequencing input was PBMCs or T cells enriched from blood (not recorded which). The receptors were sampled from a woman aged 55-69 years who had recovered from COVID-19.

The CDR3 loop is CATRRRGQGDEKLFF. CDR3 in DNA: TGTGCCACTAGGAGGAGGGGACAGGGGGATGAAAAACTGTTTTTT. This sequence joins TRBV19 and TRBJ1-4, with 11 bases fitting TRBD1. J lost 6 bases, V lost 10 bases, and 10 bases had no gene match. The CDR3 totals 15 residues. Germline V CDR1 and CDR2: LNHDA, SQIVND (reference sequence).

This clone appeared once. The V gene is TRBV15, the J gene TRBJ2-6; the D gene is possibly TRBD2 (5 bases). V lost 0 bases and J 0 bases, leaving 18 bases between the germline ends. Germline CDR1 LNHNV, CDR2 YYDKDF (reference sequence). This CDR3 contains 20 residues. The CDR3 region is CATSRDRTRGINSGANVLTF. CDR3 sequence (DNA): TGTGCCACCAGCAGAGACAGGACTCGAGGAATCAACTCTGGGGCCAACGTCCTGACTTTC.

The chain links TRBV3-1 (or the pseudogene TRBV3-2) to TRBJ1-5; D ambiguous. The CDR3 totals 12 residues. The V gene lost 2 bases and the J gene lost 4 bases, with 3 bases spanning the gap. In germline, CDR1 is LGHDT, CDR2 YNNKEL (reference sequence). CDR3 DNA: TGTGCCAGCAGCCAACAAAATCAGCCCCAGCATTTT. It yields the protein CASSQQNQPQHF.

This sequence joins TRBV19 and TRBJ2-4; a possible D gene is TRBD1 (5 bases). Trimming took 10 bases from V and 2 from J, leaving 15 bases between them. The length of the CDR3 is 14 residues. CDR1 and CDR2 from the germline V gene are LNHDA and SQIVND (reference sequence). CDR3 nucleotides: TGTGCCACCCAGGGCGATCTCTCCAAAAACATTCAGTACTTC. Residues: CATQGDLSKNIQYF.

This chain joins TRBV9 and TRBJ2-5, with D possibly TRBD2 on 6 matching bases. The CDR3 length is 14 residues. The V gene's germline CDR1 is SGDLS and CDR2 YYNGEE. V was pared by 4 bases and J by 5 bases, with 15 bases between. The CDR3 loop reads CASSRGVAGETQYF. CDR3 in DNA: TGTGCCAGCAGCCGTGGGGTGGCGGGGGAGACCCAGTACTTC.

This clone was found a few times. The chain employs TRBV4-2 and TRBJ2-7, with 11 bases that match TRBD2. The CDR3 is 15 residues long. In germline, CDR1 is LGHNA, CDR2 YNFKEQ. Germline trimming cut 3 bases from V and 2 bases from J; bases unmatched to any gene: 3. The CDR3 reads CASSQGLAVTYEQYF. CDR3 nucleotides: TGTGCCAGCAGCCAGGGACTAGCGGTTACCTACGAGCAGTACTTC.

This rearrangement joins TRBV23-1 to TRBJ2-6; 14 bases align to TRBD2. TRBV23-1 is assigned to the ORF class and has an uncertain function. V shed 3 bases and J 0 bases; nucleotides not matched to a gene: 10. The CDR3 loop spans 21 amino acids. The CDR3 loop is CASSHRPGLAGGSSGANVLTF. DNA for the CDR3: TGCGCCAGCAGTCACCGTCCCGGACTAGCGGGAGGATCCTCTGGGGCCAACGTCCTGACTTTC.

CDR3 sequence (DNA): TGTGCCACCAGCCTGGGGACAGGGTATAGAGAGGGCTACACCTTC. This codes for CATSLGTGYREGYTF. The chain recombines TRBV15 with TRBJ1-2; 9 nucleotides match TRBD1. The CDR3 runs to 15 residues. With 5 bases clipped from V and 8 bases from J, the junction kept 12 bases outside the gene matches. Germline assignment: CDR1 LNHNV and CDR2 YYDKDF (reference sequence).

The V gene is TRBV2, the J gene TRBJ2-5; D not certain. Germline CDR1 SNHLY, CDR2 FYNNEI. There are 15 residues in the CDR3. V lost 3 bases, J lost 5 bases, and 16 bases lay in between. The CDR3: CASSDSQLRPETQYF. CDR3 DNA sequence: TGTGCCAGCAGTGACAGCCAACTAAGGCCTGAGACCCAGTACTTC.

The rearrangement links TRBV10-1 to TRBJ1-1; perhaps TRBD1 as D (6 bases). V was clipped by 6 bases and J by 0 bases, with 8 bases between them. From germline, CDR1 is WNHNN and CDR2 SYGVQD (reference sequence). The CDR3 contains 13 residues. Written as DNA, the CDR3 is TGCGCCAGCAGGGACAGTATGAACACTGAAGCTTTCTTT. It codes for CASRDSMNTEAFF.

The V call is TRBV11-3, the J call TRBJ2-2; D is possibly TRBD1 (7 bases). The CDR3 is made up of 16 amino acids. V was cut by 6 bases and J by 2 bases, with 16 bases left in between. Germline V gene lookup returns CDR1 SGHNT and CDR2 YENEEA. The CDR3 sequence: CASSRAGGTNTGELFF. The CDR3 DNA reads TGTGCCAGCAGTCGCGCAGGGGGGACTAACACCGGGGAGCTGTTTTTT.

This clone turned up a few times. Relative to the germline gene, one junction end is altered; a read error may explain this. The CDR3 is CATGGTVNTEAFF. CDR3 coding DNA: TGTGCCACGGGCGGGACGGTGAATACTGAAGCTTTCTTT. The V and J genes are TRBV2 and TRBJ1-1; the D gene is possibly TRBD1 (5 bases). The CDR3 spans 13 residues. Germline assignment: CDR1 SNHLY and CDR2 FYNNEI.

The J gene is TRBJ2-1, the V gene TRBV6-4, with D uncertain. CDR1 is MRHNA and CDR2 is SNTAGT in the germline V gene. The V gene lost 4 bases and the J gene lost 9 bases, with 13 bases spanning the gap. This CDR3 is built from 13 residues. The CDR3 nucleotides read TGTGCCAGCAGTGTTCTACCGTCGAGTGAGCAGTTCTTC. Translated, it gives CASSVLPSSEQFF.

This rearrangement joins TRBV2 to TRBJ2-5, with 8 bases lining up with TRBD2. V gave up 7 bases and J gave up 5 bases; unmatched junction bases: 6. Germline-derived CDR1 and CDR2 are SNHLY and FYNNEI. This CDR3 comprises 13 residues. CDR3 residues: CASTGGTRETQYF. In DNA, the CDR3 is TGTGCCAGCACGGGGGGGACGAGGGAGACCCAGTACTTC. Full variable domain (missing parts from reference TRBV2 and TRBJ2-5): EPEVTQTPSHQVTQMGQEVILRCVPISNHLYFYWYRQILGQKVEFLVSFYNNEISEKSEIFDDQFSVERPDGSNFTLKIRSTKLEDSAMYFCASTGGTRETQYFGPGTRLLVL.

The chain carries TRBV24-1 and TRBJ1-3; 9 nucleotides line up with TRBD1. The CDR3 covers 18 residues. V was pared by 5 bases and J by 0 bases, with 10 bases of the junction left unmatched. Germline values: CDR1 KGHDR, CDR2 SFDVKD. CDR3 bases: TGTGCCACCAGTGGCCTCCGGGACAGGGAAGACTCTGGAAACACCATATATTTT. Translating gives CATSGLRDREDSGNTIYF.

The V and J genes are TRBV3-1 (or the pseudogene TRBV3-2) and TRBJ1-5, with D tentatively TRBD1 (6 bases). CDR1 is LGHDT, CDR2 YNNKEL, per germline (reference sequence). V lost 1 base, J lost 9 bases, and 10 bases lay in between. This CDR3 comprises 13 residues. Here the CDR3 reads CASSQGQGRPQHF. The CDR3 DNA reads as TGTGCCAGCAGCCAAGGGCAGGGGAGGCCCCAGCATTTT.

The CDR3: CASSQTSLAGGYYEQYF. Here the CDR3 DNA reads TGTGCCAGCAGCCAAACCTCCCTAGCGGGGGGCTACTACGAGCAGTACTTC. The V gene is TRBV7-3, the J gene TRBJ2-7; TRBD2 agrees at 11 bases. V shed 5 bases, J shed 3 bases, and the junction held 12 bases outside the gene matches. The CDR3 has 17 residues. CDR1 and CDR2 from the germline V gene are SGHTA and FQGTGA.

J is TRBJ1-6 and V is TRBV19; TRBD1 aligns across 10 bases. V was pared by 5 bases and J by 6 bases, with 4 bases of the junction left unmatched. CDR3 length equals 15 residues. Germline V gene sequence: CDR1 LNHDA, CDR2 SQIVND (reference sequence). The CDR3 DNA reads as TGTGCCAGTAGTTGGGACAGGGGAGGTAATTCACCCCTCCACTTT. The encoded protein is CASSWDRGGNSPLHF.

The rearrangement uses TRBV9 and TRBJ2-7; a possible D gene is TRBD2 (5 bases). In germline, CDR1 is SGDLS, CDR2 YYNGEE. Trimming removed 0 bases from V and 3 bases from J, with 10 bases in between. The CDR3 contains 14 residues. The CDR3, as DNA: TGTGCCAGCAGCGTAGCTTACGGGAACTACGAGCAGTACTTC. Protein sequence: CASSVAYGNYEQYF.

V gene TRBV12-3 or TRBV12-4 combines with J gene TRBJ2-7, with D possibly matching TRBD1 (7 bases). The germline V and J ends were trimmed by 3 bases and 6 bases, with 12 bases remaining between them. The CDR3 sequence is 13 residues long. The CDR3: CASSFRRGREQYF. The CDR3 nucleotides are TGTGCCAGCAGTTTCCGGAGGGGGCGCGAGCAGTACTTC.

The genes are TRBV5-1 and TRBJ2-7, with D perhaps matching TRBD2 (5 bases). This CDR3 has 13 residues. CDR1 is SGHRS and CDR2 is YFSETQ in the germline V gene. The ends were cut back, 0 bases at V and 6 bases at J, with 10 bases in the middle. CDR3 protein: CASSLASSLEQYF. CDR3 nucleotides: TGCGCCAGCAGCTTGGCTAGCAGCCTCGAGCAGTACTTC.

This clone was seen once. The chain carries TRBV9 and TRBJ2-7; 7 bases line up with TRBD1. Trimming at V came to 0 bases and at J to 1 base, leaving 4 bases not matched to a gene. The CDR3 contains 15 residues. Germline V CDR1 and CDR2: SGDLS, YYNGEE. For the CDR3, the DNA is TGTGCCAGCAGCGTAGCAGAGACAGGGTCCTACGAGCAGTACTTC. Its translation: CASSVAETGSYEQYF. Full variable domain (outside the CDR3, taken from reference TRBV9 and TRBJ2-7): DSGVTQTPKHLITATGQRVTLRCSPRSGDLSVYWYQQSLDQGLQFLIQYYNGEERAKGNILERFSAQQFPDLHSELNLSSLELGDSALYFCASSVAETGSYEQYFGPGTRLTVT.

The V and J genes are TRBV9 and TRBJ1-3; tentative D call: TRBD1 (5 bases). CDR1 is SGDLS and CDR2 is YYNGEE in the germline V gene. Trimming shortened V by 0 bases and J by 2 bases, and 9 bases separated the two germline ends. The CDR3 spans 15 residues. CDR3 protein: CASSVVPGTGNTIYF. CDR3 sequence (DNA): TGTGCCAGCAGCGTAGTCCCAGGGACTGGAAACACCATATATTTT.

This clone showed up just once. The genes are TRBV6-5 and TRBJ1-3; D call uncertain. CDR1 and CDR2 from the germline V gene are MNHEY and SVGAGI. Trimming pared 6 bases from V and 0 bases from J, leaving 12 bases between. CDR3 length equals 15 residues. CDR3 protein: CASRSAAASGNTIYF. Written as DNA, the CDR3 is TGTGCCAGCAGGTCCGCCGCGGCCTCTGGAAACACCATATATTTT.

The table lists this clone with a count of one. The chain recombines TRBV5-1 with TRBJ1-4; 7 bases are shared with TRBD1. The CDR3 spans 14 residues. The V gene end was trimmed by 5 bases and the J gene end by 6 bases; junction bases not matched to a gene: 7. Germline V CDR1 and CDR2: SGHRS, YFSETQ. The CDR3 DNA sequence: TGCGCCAGCAGGGCGGACAGGAGGTATGAAAAACTGTTTTTT. Its translation: CASRADRRYEKLFF.

The rearrangement uses TRBV3-1 (or the pseudogene TRBV3-2) and TRBJ2-5; D remains ambiguous. CDR1 is LGHDT and CDR2 is YNNKEL in the germline V gene (reference sequence). The CDR3 sequence is 15 residues long. Trimming removed 1 base from V and 5 bases from J, with 14 bases in between. CDR3 sequence: CASSQVLAPSETQYF. The CDR3 nucleotides are TGTGCCAGCAGCCAAGTTTTAGCTCCCTCCGAGACCCAGTACTTC.

This clone came up once. The CDR3, as DNA: TGCGCCAGCAGTGAAGCCGGACAGCACAATGAGCAGTTCTTC. Its translation: CASSEAGQHNEQFF. The rearrangement links TRBV10-1 to TRBJ2-1, with D maybe TRBD1 (6 bases). The CDR3 loop spans 14 amino acids. Germline V gene sequence: CDR1 WNHNN, CDR2 SYGVQD (reference sequence). The V and J ends lost 3 bases and 5 bases respectively, with 11 bases between them.